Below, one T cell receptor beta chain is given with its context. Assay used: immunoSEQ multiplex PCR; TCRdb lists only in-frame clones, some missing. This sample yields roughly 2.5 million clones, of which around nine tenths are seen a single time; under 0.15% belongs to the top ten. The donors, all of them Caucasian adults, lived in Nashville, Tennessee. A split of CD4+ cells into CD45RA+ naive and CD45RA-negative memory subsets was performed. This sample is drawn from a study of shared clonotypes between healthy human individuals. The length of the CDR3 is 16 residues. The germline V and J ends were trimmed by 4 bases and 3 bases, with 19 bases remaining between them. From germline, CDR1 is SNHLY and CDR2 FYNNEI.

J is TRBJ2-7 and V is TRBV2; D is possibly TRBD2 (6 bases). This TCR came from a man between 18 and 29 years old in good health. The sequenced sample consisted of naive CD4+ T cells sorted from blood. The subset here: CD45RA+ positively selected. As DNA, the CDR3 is TGTGCCAGCAGTGTTAATATGCCGGGACTGCTCTACGAGCAGTACTTC. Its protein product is CASSVNMPGLLYEQYF.